The 14 T cell receptor beta chains below were found in one sample sequenced in a study of early stage breast cancer tumors. Sequencing was performed with immunoSEQ multiplex PCR; in TCRdb, only in-frame clones are kept and a portion is missing. The sample includes 9,000 to 10,000 clones, 66% of them seen just once. Sequencing was performed on breast tumor tissue. The receptors originated from a person aged 45 to 59 with breast cancer.

This clone has a handful of counts. J is TRBJ2-1 and V is TRBV27, with D perhaps TRBD1 or TRBD2 (6 bases each). Germline values: CDR1 MNHEY, CDR2 SMNVEV (reference sequence). The CDR3 extends over 14 amino acids. The CDR3, as DNA: TGTGCGTCCTGGGGGGCGGGAACCTACAATGAGCAGTTCTTC. Its translation: CASWGAGTYNEQFF.

The chain combines TRBV12-2 with TRBJ1-5; the table calls TRBD1, which could not be checked here. TRBV12-2 is a known pseudogene. The CDR3 is 15 amino acids. In DNA form, the CDR3 reads TGTGCAAGTCGCCCTCCCCCACATAGCAATCAGCCCCAGCATTTT. It specifies CASRPPPHSNQPQHF.

The genes are TRBV7-2 and TRBJ2-3, with TRBD2 matching 9 bases. From germline, CDR1 is SGHTA and CDR2 FQGNSA. This CDR3 spans 18 amino acids. The V gene end was trimmed by 0 bases and the J gene end by 2 bases; junction bases not matched to a gene: 9. The DNA of the CDR3 is TGTGCCAGCAGCTTAGCCTTGGGTAGCGGGGGACTCACAGATACGCAGTATTTT. Translating it yields CASSLALGSGGLTDTQYF.

V and J are TRBV10-3 and TRBJ2-1; a weak D match, TRBD2 (5 bases). In germline, CDR1 is ENHRY, CDR2 SYGVKD. Trimming pared 0 bases from V and 2 bases from J, leaving 11 bases between. The length of the CDR3 is 16 residues. In DNA, the CDR3 is TGTGCCATCAGTGAGTCGAGGGCAGCCCCCTACAATGAGCAGTTCTTC. It translates to CAISESRAAPYNEQFF.

The V gene is TRBV28, the J gene TRBJ1-1, with D uncertain. The germline CDR1 and CDR2 sequences are MDHEN and SYDVKM. Trimming cost V 1 base and J 13 bases, with 19 bases left between them. CDR3 length: 14 residues. The CDR3 DNA follows: TGTGCCAGCAGTTTATCCGCGACGGGCCCGAAAGGTTTCTTT. It codes for CASSLSATGPKGFF. The full variable domain, in which reference TRBV28 and TRBJ1-1 provide the parts outside the CDR3, is DVKVTQSSRYLVKRTGEKVFLECVQDMDHENMFWYRQDPGLGLRLIYFSYDVKMKEKGDIPEGYSVSREKKERFSLILESASTNQTSMYLCASSLSATGPKGFFGQGTRLTVV.

V is TRBV7-3 and J is TRBJ2-1; D tentatively reads TRBD1 or TRBD2 (5 bases each). Germline values: CDR1 SGHTA, CDR2 FQGTGA. The V and J ends lost 5 bases and 0 bases respectively, with 11 bases between them. The CDR3 length is 15 residues. In DNA, the CDR3 is TGTGCCAGCAGCCCGGGACGCAGCTCCTACAATGAGCAGTTCTTC. It specifies CASSPGRSSYNEQFF.

This clone is a singleton in its sample. This chain connects TRBV13 to TRBJ2-3, with D uncertain. In germline, CDR1 is PRHDT, CDR2 FYEKMQ (reference sequence). This CDR3 region has 13 residues. The V end lost 5 bases, the J end lost 2 bases, and 8 bases lay between the germline ends. The CDR3 DNA reads TGTGCCAGCAGCAAGGACCTCACAGATACGCAGTATTTT. Residues: CASSKDLTDTQYF.

The chain combines TRBV5-1 with TRBJ2-7; D may match TRBD1 or TRBD2 (5 bases each). The V end lost 5 bases, the J end lost 2 bases, and 11 bases lay between the germline ends. The CDR3 sequence is 13 residues long. The V gene's germline CDR1 is SGHRS and CDR2 YFSETQ. CDR3 sequence: CASRAGAPYEQYF. The CDR3, as DNA: TGCGCCAGCAGAGCCGGGGCCCCCTACGAGCAGTACTTC.

The gene calls are TRBV19 and TRBJ2-3, with 10 bases that match TRBD2. The CDR3 sequence is 17 residues long. Germline lookup yields CDR1 LNHDA and CDR2 SQIVND (reference sequence). With V trimmed by 5 bases and J by 0 bases, 8 bases remained unmatched. The CDR3 region has the DNA TGTGCCAGTAGTTACGCTAGCGGGAGTACTAGCACAGATACGCAGTATTTT. Residues: CASSYASGSTSTDTQYF.

Only a few counts were recorded for this clone. The chain has TRBV7-2 and TRBJ1-2; D might be TRBD1 (5 bases). This CDR3 region has 13 residues. Germline CDR1 and CDR2: SGHTA and FQGNSA. Trimming cost V 4 bases and J 7 bases, with 13 bases left between them. The CDR3 DNA reads TGTGCCAGCAGCTCGGGACCGGCGGGTGGCTACACCTTC. This gives the protein CASSSGPAGGYTF.

The V gene is TRBV9, the J gene TRBJ2-4; 9 bases line up with TRBD1. Germline assignment: CDR1 SGDLS and CDR2 YYNGEE. This CDR3 is built from 16 residues. J gave up 7 bases and V 4 bases, and 12 bases lay outside the gene matches. CDR3 protein: CASSFYDRGDSNIQYF. Here the CDR3 DNA reads TGTGCCAGCAGCTTTTACGACAGGGGGGATTCCAACATTCAGTACTTC.

V and J are TRBV13 and TRBJ2-7, with TRBD1 matching 9 bases. Germline V gene data show CDR1 as PRHDT and CDR2 as FYEKMQ (reference sequence). V lost 4 bases to trimming and J lost 5 bases; unmatched junction nucleotides: 6. The CDR3 totals 14 residues. The CDR3, as DNA: TGTGCCAGCAGCTCCCGGGACAGGGTTCACGAGCAGTACTTC. Protein: CASSSRDRVHEQYF.

This chain connects TRBV6-1 to TRBJ1-5; D gene unclear. Deletions cut 7 bases from V and 0 bases from J, with 7 bases between. The CDR3 contains 13 residues. The germline V gene has CDR1 MNHNS and CDR2 SASEGT. Here the CDR3 DNA reads TGTGCCAGCAAATATGATAGCAATCAGCCCCAGCATTTT. This translates into CASKYDSNQPQHF.

CDR3: CASRAGLVRTGELFF. The DNA for the CDR3 is TGTGCCAGCAGGGCGGGACTAGTACGCACCGGGGAGCTGTTTTTT. The genes are TRBV2 and TRBJ2-2, with 8 bases aligning to TRBD2. Germline V CDR1 and CDR2: SNHLY, FYNNEI. This CDR3 has 15 amino acids. The V gene end was trimmed by 6 bases and the J gene end by 4 bases; junction bases not matched to a gene: 7.